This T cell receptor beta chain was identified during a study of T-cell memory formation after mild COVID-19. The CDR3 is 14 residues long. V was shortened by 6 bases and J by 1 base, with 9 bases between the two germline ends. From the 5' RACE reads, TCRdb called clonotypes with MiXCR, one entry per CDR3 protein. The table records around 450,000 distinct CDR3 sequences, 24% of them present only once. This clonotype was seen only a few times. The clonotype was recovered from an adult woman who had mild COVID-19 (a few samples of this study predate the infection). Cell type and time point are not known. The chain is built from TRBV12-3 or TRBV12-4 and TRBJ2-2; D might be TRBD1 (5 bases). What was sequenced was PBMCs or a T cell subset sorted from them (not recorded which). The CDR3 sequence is CASRATVNTGELFF. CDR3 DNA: TGTGCCAGCAGAGCGACAGTGAACACCGGGGAGCTGTTTTTT.